The source of this T cell receptor beta chain is a study of T cell repertoires in cytomegalovirus infection. The V gene lost 1 base and the J gene lost 7 bases, with 11 bases spanning the gap. The V gene's germline CDR1 is MGHRA and CDR2 YSYEKL. The CDR3 has 14 amino acids. Via MiXCR, TCRdb re-called the reads, giving one row per CDR3 protein. The data contain around 570,000 distinct CDR3 sequences, under 45% of them seen just once; the ten biggest clones take up more than 40%. With regard to this clonotype: What it recognizes is unknown.

V and J are TRBV4-1 and TRBJ2-1; D gene unclear. The sequence was collected from a human donor in good health (CMV status not recorded). Some clones in this sample may be carry-over from other donors' samples. The sample in question was cultured PBMCs, obtained from culture after CMV antigen stimulation. The CDR3 DNA reads as TGCGCCAGCAGCCAAGTTCGCGTGGTGAATGAGCAGTTCTTC. Amino acid sequence: CASSQVRVVNEQFF.